This entry describes one T cell receptor beta chain. Its antigen is unknown. These data belong to a study of T cell responses to AZD1222 COVID-19 vaccine. At the level of the study: Pooling covered second doses at about 4 or about 12 weeks.

Regarding the study as a whole: Unmutated variant regions reportedly attract nearly half of all spike-specific TCRs. There were mostly white British donors and more females than males, and clonal diversity was possibly underestimated. Receipt of two AZD1222 doses was followed by a rise in Spike-specific TCR breadth and depth.

The CDR3 is 15 residues long. The V end was cut by 4 bases, the J end by 3 bases, with 15 bases between. Per germline, CDR1 MNHEY and CDR2 SMNVEV (reference sequence). The repertoire was sequenced with immunoSEQ multiplex PCR; TCRdb's copy has only in-frame clones and lacks some. The repertoire includes 150,000 or so clones, under 95% of them detected once, and around 1.3% sits in the top ten. This chain joins TRBV27 and TRBJ1-2, with TRBD1 as a possible D gene (6 bases). The clonotype was recovered from an adult in good health. The source was peripheral blood, collected on day 0 of AZD1222 vaccination. The CDR3 protein is CASSSRTEAYYGYTF. The CDR3 nucleotides are TGTGCCAGCAGTTCCCGGACAGAGGCCTACTATGGCTACACCTTC.